Included here is one T cell receptor beta chain sequence, with context. Its antigen is currently unknown. CDR1 is SGHNT and CDR2 is YYREEE in the germline V gene (reference sequence). The trim removed 3 bases at V and 4 bases at J, leaving 8 bases unmatched. The CDR3 consists of 15 residues. This sample stems from a study of T cell responses to AZD1222 COVID-19 vaccine. Overall study findings and caveats: Only after the peak T cell response were repertoires sampled.

Only in-frame clones appear in the TCRdb table, and some are missing; sequencing was by immunoSEQ multiplex PCR. The profile shows 99,000 or so clones, 85% to 95% of them singletons. The material was peripheral blood, obtained on day 0 of AZD1222 vaccination. The TCR comes from an adult in good health. This chain uses TRBV5-4 with TRBJ2-5, with 8 bases lining up with TRBD2. Written as DNA, the CDR3 is TGTGCCAGCAGCTCGGGGACTAGACTACTAGAGACCCAGTACTTC. This sequence encodes CASSSGTRLLETQYF.